The clone carrying this T cell receptor beta chain has a single count. This sample is part of a study of blood T cell repertoires in COVID-19. At the level of the study: Sources were T cells, B-cell-depleted T cells, or PBMCs; the material itself was cDNA or gDNA.

Profiling relied on immunoSEQ multiplex PCR, and the TCRdb table lists in-frame clones only, not all of them. The profile covers 120,000 to 150,000 clones, with 75% to 85% appearing a single time and 2.5% to 3% taken by the ten largest. The clonotype comes from a man aged 50-59 years with acute or convalescent COVID-19. Source material: peripheral blood.

The DNA of the CDR3 is TGTGCCAGCAGTTTAACGGGGGGCGAAAGGTCCCAGCATTTT. This gives the protein CASSLTGGERSQHF. V usage is TRBV28 and J usage is TRBJ1-5, with D possibly matching TRBD1 (6 bases). The germline CDR1 and CDR2 sequences are MDHEN and SYDVKM. The CDR3 runs 14 residues. Between the trimmed V and J ends, which lost 2 bases and 11 bases, there was a span of 16 bases. Using reference TRBV28 and TRBJ1-5 for the parts outside the CDR3, the full variable domain is DVKVTQSSRYLVKRTGEKVFLECVQDMDHENMFWYRQDPGLGLRLIYFSYDVKMKEKGDIPEGYSVSREKKERFSLILESASTNQTSMYLCASSLTGGERSQHFGDGTRLSIL.